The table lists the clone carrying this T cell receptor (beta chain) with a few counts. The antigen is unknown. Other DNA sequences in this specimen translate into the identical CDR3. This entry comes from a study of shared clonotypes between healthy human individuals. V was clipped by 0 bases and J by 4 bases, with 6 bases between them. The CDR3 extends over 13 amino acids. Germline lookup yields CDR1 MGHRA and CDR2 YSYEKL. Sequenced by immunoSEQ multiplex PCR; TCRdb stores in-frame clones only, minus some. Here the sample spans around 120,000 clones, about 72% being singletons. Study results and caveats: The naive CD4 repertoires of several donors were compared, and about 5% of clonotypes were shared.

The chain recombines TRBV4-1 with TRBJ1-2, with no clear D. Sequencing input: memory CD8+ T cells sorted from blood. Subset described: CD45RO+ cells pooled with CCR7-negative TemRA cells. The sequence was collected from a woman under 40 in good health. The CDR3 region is CASSQDPGYGYTF. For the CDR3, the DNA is TGCGCCAGCAGCCAAGATCCCGGCTATGGCTACACCTTC.